This T cell receptor beta chain was identified during a study of STAT5B mutations in CD4+ large granular lymphocyte leukemia. Broader study findings: No patients shared main leukemic clonotypes, though 25% to 30% appeared at low frequency elsewhere.

Assay: immunoSEQ multiplex PCR; the TCRdb copy retains only in-frame clones and omits some. The sample consists of tens of thousands of clones, 80% to 85% of them appearing once. The CDR3 extends over 15 amino acids. The V and J ends lost 6 bases and 10 bases, in that order; junction bases with no gene match: 11. Per the germline V gene, CDR1 is SGHNT and CDR2 is YENEEA. Notes on this clone: The antigen remains unidentified.

The chain recombines TRBV11-3 with TRBJ2-1, with TRBD1 matching over 11 bases. The source material was CD4+ T cells from blood buffy coats. The TCR was taken from a human donor in good health. The CDR3 bases are TGTGCCAGCAGGGTGGGACAGGGGGGAAACGGGGAGCAGTTCTTC. Protein sequence: CASRVGQGGNGEQFF.